This TCR beta chain came from a study of Ad26.COV2.S vaccination and SARS-CoV-2 variants. Study-level information: Enrolled in COV1001, the donor was in the Ad26.COV2.S trial arm, which received the vaccine.

The method was immunoSEQ multiplex PCR; TCRdb's version includes in-frame clones alone and lacks a portion of them. This repertoire shows some 390,000 clones, around nine tenths found once; its top ten account for more than 3%. With V trimmed by 4 bases and J by 10 bases, 4 bases remained unmatched. CDR1 and CDR2 (germline): SGHNT, YYREEE (reference sequence). The CDR3 is 12 residues long. Sample treatment: roughly 18 received Ad26.COV2.S at low or high dose, single or two shots; several received placebo; per-sample allocation not given. Sampling was done on day 63 after the first vaccine or placebo injection.

The specimen comprised peripheral blood, sampled in a trial of Ad26.COV2.S vaccine versus placebo. The receptor was isolated from a person between 18 and 65 years old who received the Ad26.COV2.S COVID-19 vaccine or a placebo. The chain combines TRBV5-4 with TRBJ1-1; 10 nucleotides match TRBD1. The CDR3 nucleotides are TGTGCCAGCAGCATCGACAGGGGGCGAGCTTTCTTT. Translation: CASSIDRGRAFF.